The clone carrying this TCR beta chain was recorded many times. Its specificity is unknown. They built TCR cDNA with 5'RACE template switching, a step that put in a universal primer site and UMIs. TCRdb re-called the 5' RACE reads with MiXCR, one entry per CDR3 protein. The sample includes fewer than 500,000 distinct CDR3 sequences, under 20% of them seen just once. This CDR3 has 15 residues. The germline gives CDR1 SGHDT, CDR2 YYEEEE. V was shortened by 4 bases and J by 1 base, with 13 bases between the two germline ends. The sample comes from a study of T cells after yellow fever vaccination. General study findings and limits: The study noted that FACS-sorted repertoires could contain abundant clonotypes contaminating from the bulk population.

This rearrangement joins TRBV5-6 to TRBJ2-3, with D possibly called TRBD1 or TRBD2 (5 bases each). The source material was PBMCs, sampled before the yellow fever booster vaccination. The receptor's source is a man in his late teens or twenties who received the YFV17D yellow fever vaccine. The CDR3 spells CASSLGTAGTDTQYF. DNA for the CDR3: TGTGCCAGCAGCCTCGGGACCGCAGGCACAGATACGCAGTATTTT.